This entry is about one T cell receptor beta chain. Its recognized antigen is unknown. No base quality values were provided; no much bigger clone lies one nucleotide off. The time point label of this sample denotes: about 28 days (+/-7) after the second vaccine dose. AZD1222 recipients with second doses at about 4 weeks or about 12 weeks were pooled, because spike-specific TCR depth and breadth did not differ between schedules. Vaccinee samples came from UK trials COV001 and COV002, including a single-blind randomized controlled phase 2/3 trial of AZD1222 (ChAdOx1 nCoV-19) in healthy adults. For TCRbeta chain sequencing, PBMC samples from trial participants were taken at day 0 and at day 28 after the second dose. The CDR3 regions of human TCRbeta chains were analyzed by immunosequencing. The study's processing was this. Repertoire TCRs were matched against a reference library of SARS-CoV-2-specific TCRs generated with the MIRA antigen-specificity platform. Breadth was defined as the fraction of unique TCRs that were SARS-CoV-2-associated, and depth was defined as the fraction of total T cells that were SARS-CoV-2-associated. Using the MIRA data, every spike-specific TCR was mapped to the spike region that the TCR reacted to and assigned to either a CD4 or a CD8 class. Log10-transformed breadth and depth values were compared by one-way ANOVA with Sidak's multiple comparisons tests. The table comes from immuneACCESS by way of TCRdb, which keeps in-frame sequences with V and J called. Part of the clones is missing from these tables; in studies checked, under half for an unresolved V gene and the rest for unknown reasons. V, J and clone size reflect that table, while D and trimming were determined from the DNA. The sample table holds nearly 200,000 clones, of which 90% to 95% were seen once. The top ten clonotypes cover around 1% of the sample.

The data belong to a study of T cell responses to AZD1222 COVID-19 vaccine (dated by TCRdb to 2020 to 2022). Background on the whole study: A total of about 240 trial participants underwent TCR sequencing, of whom about 200 received two doses of AZD1222 and around 26 received two doses of the MenACWY control vaccine. Trial participants were enrolled by age into 18-55, 56-69 and 70-plus year subgroups, with 148, 28 and 57 TCR-sequenced participants respectively. General study outcomes and caveats: The 56-69-year group was small, and its depth increase did not reach significance, likely because of low power. Participants were mostly white British and included more females than males, and it was suggested by the authors that clonal diversity may have been underestimated. Because no day 14 peak-response samples were available, repertoires were characterized only after the peak T cell response. After two AZD1222 doses, both the breadth and the depth of spike-specific TCRs were significantly higher than at day 0 and than in MenACWY recipients. Epitopes outside the regions mutated in the B.1.351 and B.1.1.7 variants were reportedly recognized by nearly half of the unique spike-specific TCRs. Conclusions about previously exposed vaccinees are limited because only six or seven AZD1222 recipients were SARS-CoV-2 seropositive at baseline. The whole spike protein was spanned by vaccine-associated CD4 TCRs, and dominant responses were seen in regions 160-218 and 743-854.

The CDR3 has 13 amino acids, counting the end cysteine and phenylalanine. Only the CDR3 part of the read is kept: 39 bases, read in frame from the first base. The V and J ends are trimmed by 4 bases and 3 bases, leaving 10 bases between them. Based on the germline V gene, the CDR1 and CDR2 sequences are SNHLY and FYNNEI. This material consisted of peripheral blood, taken 28 days after the second AZD1222 dose. The V and J segments used are TRBV2 and TRBJ2-7, with no confidently assigned D gene. The clonotype originates from an adult who received the AZD1222 COVID-19 vaccine. The CDR3 is CASSVLDGYEQYF. Read as DNA, the sequence is TGTGCCAGCAGTGTATTGGACGGCTACGAGCAGTACTTC.